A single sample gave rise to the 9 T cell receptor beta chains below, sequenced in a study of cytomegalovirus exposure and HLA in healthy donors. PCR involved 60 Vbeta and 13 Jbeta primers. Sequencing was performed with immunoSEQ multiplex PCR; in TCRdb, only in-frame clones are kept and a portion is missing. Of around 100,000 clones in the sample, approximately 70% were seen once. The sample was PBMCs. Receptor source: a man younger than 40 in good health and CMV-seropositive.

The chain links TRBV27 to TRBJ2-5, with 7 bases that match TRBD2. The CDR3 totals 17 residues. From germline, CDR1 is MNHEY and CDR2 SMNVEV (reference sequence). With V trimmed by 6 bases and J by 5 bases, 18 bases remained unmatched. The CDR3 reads CASSPLELAESGETQYF. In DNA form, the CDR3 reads TGTGCCAGCAGCCCTTTAGAGCTAGCGGAGAGTGGGGAGACCCAGTACTTC.

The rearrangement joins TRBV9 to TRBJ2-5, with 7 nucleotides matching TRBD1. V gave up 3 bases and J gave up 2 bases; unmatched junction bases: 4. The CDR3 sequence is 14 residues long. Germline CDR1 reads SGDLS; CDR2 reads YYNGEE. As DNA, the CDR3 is TGTGCCAGCAGCGGAAGGACAGGACAAGAGACCCAGTACTTC. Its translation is CASSGRTGQETQYF. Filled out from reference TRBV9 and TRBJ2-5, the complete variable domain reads DSGVTQTPKHLITATGQRVTLRCSPRSGDLSVYWYQQSLDQGLQFLIQYYNGEERAKGNILERFSAQQFPDLHSELNLSSLELGDSALYFCASSGRTGQETQYFGPGTRLLVL.

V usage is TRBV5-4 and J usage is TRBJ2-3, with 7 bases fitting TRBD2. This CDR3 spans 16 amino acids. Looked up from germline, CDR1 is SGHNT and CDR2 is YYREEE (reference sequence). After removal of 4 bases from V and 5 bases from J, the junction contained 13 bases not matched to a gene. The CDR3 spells CASSPGWVSGGDTQYF. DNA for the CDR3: TGTGCCAGCAGCCCTGGTTGGGTATCGGGGGGAGATACGCAGTATTTT.

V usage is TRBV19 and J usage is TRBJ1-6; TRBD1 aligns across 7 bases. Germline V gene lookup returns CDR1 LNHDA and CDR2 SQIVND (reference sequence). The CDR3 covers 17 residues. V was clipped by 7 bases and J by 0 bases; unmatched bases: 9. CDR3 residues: CASTKEGASSYNSPLHF. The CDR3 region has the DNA TGTGCCAGTACCAAGGAGGGGGCGAGCTCCTATAATTCACCCCTCCACTTT.

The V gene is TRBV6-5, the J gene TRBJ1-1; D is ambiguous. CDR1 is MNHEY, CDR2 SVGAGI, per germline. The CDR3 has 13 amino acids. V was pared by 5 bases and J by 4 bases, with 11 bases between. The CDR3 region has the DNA TGTGCCAGCAGTCCCGGGGTACCCACTGAAGCTTTCTTT. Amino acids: CASSPGVPTEAFF.

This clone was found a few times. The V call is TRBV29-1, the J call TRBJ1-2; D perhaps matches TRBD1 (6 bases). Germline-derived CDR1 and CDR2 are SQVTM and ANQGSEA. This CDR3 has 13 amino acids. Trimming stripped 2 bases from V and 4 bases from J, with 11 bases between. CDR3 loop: CSVEPRGSYGYTF. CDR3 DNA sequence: TGCAGCGTTGAACCGAGGGGGTCCTATGGCTACACCTTC.

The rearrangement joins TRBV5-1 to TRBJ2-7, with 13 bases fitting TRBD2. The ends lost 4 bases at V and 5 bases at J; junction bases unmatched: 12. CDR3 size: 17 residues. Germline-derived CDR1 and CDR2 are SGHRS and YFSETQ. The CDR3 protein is CASSLGLAGARTNEQYF. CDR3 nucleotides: TGCGCCAGCAGCCTTGGACTAGCGGGGGCCCGAACCAACGAGCAGTACTTC.

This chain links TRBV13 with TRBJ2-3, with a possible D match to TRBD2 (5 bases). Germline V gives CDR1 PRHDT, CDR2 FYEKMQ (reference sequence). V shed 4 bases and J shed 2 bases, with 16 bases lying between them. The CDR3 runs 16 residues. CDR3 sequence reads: CASSSPESGYTDTQYF. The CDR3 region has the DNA TGTGCCAGCAGCTCCCCGGAAAGCGGATACACAGATACGCAGTATTTT.

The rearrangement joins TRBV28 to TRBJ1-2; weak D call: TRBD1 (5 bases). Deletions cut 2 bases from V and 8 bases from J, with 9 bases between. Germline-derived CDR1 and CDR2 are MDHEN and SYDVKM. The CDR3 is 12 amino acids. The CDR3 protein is CASSLQGGGYTF. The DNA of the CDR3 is TGTGCCAGCAGTTTACAGGGAGGCGGCTACACCTTC.